The rows below give T cell receptor beta chains drawn from one sample of a study of T cell therapy after organ transplantation. Which antigens these TCRs recognize remains unknown. Assay: immunoSEQ multiplex PCR; the TCRdb copy retains only in-frame clones and omits some. The sample shows some 47,000 clones, roughly 93% of them seen only once. Sequencing was performed on CD8+ T cells from blood, taken before autologous CMV-specific T cell therapy. Receptors originate from a human patient who had received a solid organ transplant and had CMV disease. The CDR3 runs from the conserved cysteine through the conserved F or W. A D gene is named only where the DNA matches it firmly. The size entry is marked missing in some rows and otherwise reads once, few, many or a size class.

v_gene: TRBV5-4; j_gene: TRBJ1-1; abundance: once; d_gene: -; CDR3aa: CASSLDSQGEAFF; CDR3nt: TGTGCCAGCAGCTTGGATTCACAGGGTGAAGCTTTCTTT
v_gene: TRBV12-5; j_gene: TRBJ2-7; abundance: -; d_gene: -; CDR3aa: CASGLVEPYAAYEQYF; CDR3nt: TGTGCTAGTGGTTTGGTAGAGCCCTACGCCGCCTACGAGCAGTACTTC
v_gene: TRBV11-2; j_gene: TRBJ1-1; abundance: -; d_gene: -; CDR3aa: CASSLPIGTNEAFF; CDR3nt: TGTGCCAGCAGCCTCCCAATCGGGACAAATGAAGCTTTCTTT
v_gene: TRBV7-9; j_gene: TRBJ2-1; abundance: -; d_gene: -; CDR3aa: CASSLESGLPNNEQFF; CDR3nt: TGTGCCAGCAGCTTAGAGTCCGGACTACCGAACAATGAGCAGTTCTTC
v_gene: TRBV23-1; j_gene: TRBJ1-4; abundance: -; d_gene: TRBD1; CDR3aa: CASSQRTGGMVSREKLFF; CDR3nt: TGCGCCAGCAGTCAGAGGACAGGGGGCATGGTATCAAGGGAAAAACTGTTTTTT
v_gene: TRBV27; j_gene: TRBJ2-1; abundance: -; d_gene: -; CDR3aa: CASSSDYYNEQFF; CDR3nt: TGTGCCAGCAGTTCGGACTACTACAATGAGCAGTTCTTC
v_gene: TRBV7-2; j_gene: TRBJ2-3; abundance: -; d_gene: TRBD2; CDR3aa: CASSHNPELWAGEADTQYF; CDR3nt: TGTGCCAGCAGCCATAACCCCGAGCTGTGGGCGGGGGAGGCAGATACGCAGTATTTT
v_gene: TRBV19; j_gene: TRBJ1-4; abundance: -; d_gene: TRBD1; CDR3aa: CASSGTGEANEKLFF; CDR3nt: TGTGCCAGTAGTGGAACAGGGGAGGCTAATGAAAAACTGTTTTTT
v_gene: TRBV7-9; j_gene: TRBJ2-1; abundance: -; d_gene: -; CDR3aa: CASSPFNAGRYEQFF; CDR3nt: TGTGCCAGCAGCCCTTTTAATGCGGGAAGGTATGAGCAGTTCTTC
v_gene: TRBV7-6; j_gene: TRBJ1-2; abundance: -; d_gene: -; CDR3aa: CASSLDPARNYGYTF; CDR3nt: TGTGCCAGCAGCTTAGACCCGGCGAGAAACTATGGCTACACCTTC
v_gene: TRBV6-6; j_gene: TRBJ1-1; abundance: -; d_gene: -; CDR3aa: CAIRQSYTEAFF; CDR3nt: TGTGCCATACGACAGTCCTACACTGAAGCTTTCTTT
v_gene: TRBV2; j_gene: TRBJ2-2; abundance: -; d_gene: -; CDR3aa: CASSDPYTGELFF; CDR3nt: TGTGCCAGCAGTGACCCTTACACCGGGGAGCTGTTTTTT
v_gene: TRBV4-2; j_gene: TRBJ2-1; abundance: -; d_gene: -; CDR3aa: CASSHRNEQFF; CDR3nt: TGTGCCAGCAGCCACCGAAATGAGCAGTTCTTC
v_gene: TRBV27; j_gene: TRBJ2-7; abundance: once; d_gene: -; CDR3aa: CASTSLGEQYF; CDR3nt: TGTGCCAGCACGAGCCTGGGGGAGCAGTACTTC
v_gene: TRBV27; j_gene: TRBJ1-2; abundance: -; d_gene: -; CDR3aa: CASSLSGVQDGYTF; CDR3nt: TGTGCCAGCAGTTTATCGGGGGTTCAAGATGGCTACACCTTC
v_gene: TRBV7-7; j_gene: TRBJ2-1; abundance: -; d_gene: -; CDR3aa: CASSLNGEEGYNEQFF; CDR3nt: TGTGCCAGCAGCTTGAACGGGGAGGAGGGCTACAATGAGCAGTTCTTC
v_gene: TRBV12-5; j_gene: TRBJ1-1; abundance: once; d_gene: -; CDR3aa: CASGLAQWEAFF; CDR3nt: TGTGCTAGTGGTTTGGCACAGTGGGAAGCTTTCTTT
v_gene: TRBV15; j_gene: TRBJ1-5; abundance: -; d_gene: TRBD1; CDR3aa: CAAGTGYSNQPQHF; CDR3nt: TGTGCGGCAGGGACAGGGTATAGCAATCAGCCCCAGCATTTT
v_gene: TRBV6-4; j_gene: TRBJ2-4; abundance: -; d_gene: -; CDR3aa: CASSEGVENIQYF; CDR3nt: TGTGCCAGCAGTGAGGGGGTGGAAAACATTCAGTACTTC
v_gene: TRBV6-6; j_gene: TRBJ1-1; abundance: -; d_gene: -; CDR3aa: CALTPDTEAFF; CDR3nt: TGTGCCTTAACGCCGGACACTGAAGCTTTCTTT
v_gene: TRBV19; j_gene: TRBJ2-1; abundance: -; d_gene: TRBD2; CDR3aa: CASSPGTSGGAKYNEQFF; CDR3nt: TGTGCCAGTAGTCCAGGGACTAGCGGGGGGGCCAAGTACAATGAGCAGTTCTTC
v_gene: TRBV27; j_gene: TRBJ2-3; abundance: -; d_gene: TRBD1; CDR3aa: CASSPMSTGGVMGQYF; CDR3nt: TGTGCCAGCAGTCCCATGTCGACAGGGGGCGTTATGGGGCAGTATTTT
v_gene: TRBV6-5; j_gene: TRBJ2-3; abundance: -; d_gene: -; CDR3aa: CASSYRGWDTQYF; CDR3nt: TGTGCCAGCAGTTACCGCGGGTGGGATACGCAGTATTTT
v_gene: TRBV2; j_gene: TRBJ1-1; abundance: -; d_gene: TRBD1; CDR3aa: CASSERRQGSRNTEAFF; CDR3nt: TGTGCCAGCAGTGAAAGACGACAGGGATCGCGCAACACTGAAGCTTTCTTT
v_gene: TRBV29-1; j_gene: TRBJ2-1; abundance: -; d_gene: -; CDR3aa: CSVATSLSSYNEQFF; CDR3nt: TGCAGCGTCGCTACTAGCTTAAGCTCCTACAATGAGCAGTTCTTC
v_gene: TRBV4-1; j_gene: TRBJ2-3; abundance: -; d_gene: -; CDR3aa: CASSQKGGGTDTQYF; CDR3nt: TGCGCCAGCAGCCAAAAAGGCGGGGGCACAGATACGCAGTATTTT
v_gene: TRBV6-4; j_gene: TRBJ2-2; abundance: -; d_gene: TRBD1; CDR3aa: CASSDGQGAGELFF; CDR3nt: TGTGCCAGCAGTGACGGACAGGGGGCCGGGGAGCTGTTTTTT
v_gene: TRBV30; j_gene: TRBJ1-1; abundance: few; d_gene: -; CDR3aa: CAWTVGGSTEAFF; CDR3nt: TGTGCCTGGACGGTGGGGGGGAGCACTGAAGCTTTCTTT
v_gene: TRBV5-6; j_gene: TRBJ2-3; abundance: -; d_gene: -; CDR3aa: CASSLAPDTQYF; CDR3nt: TGTGCCAGCAGCTTGGCCCCAGATACGCAGTATTTT
v_gene: TRBV6-1; j_gene: TRBJ2-2; abundance: -; d_gene: TRBD1; CDR3aa: CASSETRGQDTGELFF; CDR3nt: TGTGCCAGCAGTGAAACTAGAGGACAGGACACCGGGGAGCTGTTTTTT
v_gene: TRBV6-5; j_gene: TRBJ2-3; abundance: -; d_gene: TRBD1; CDR3aa: CASSYTAGGRDTQYF; CDR3nt: TGTGCCAGCAGTTACACGGCAGGGGGAAGAGATACGCAGTATTTT
v_gene: TRBV18; j_gene: TRBJ1-5; abundance: -; d_gene: -; CDR3aa: CASSPGARGNQPQHF; CDR3nt: TGTGCCAGCTCACCAGGGGCACGGGGCAATCAGCCCCAGCATTTT
v_gene: TRBV19; j_gene: TRBJ2-7; abundance: -; d_gene: -; CDR3aa: CASSISGLGYEQYF; CDR3nt: TGTGCCAGTAGTATCTCGGGACTCGGTTACGAGCAGTACTTC
v_gene: TRBV4-3; j_gene: TRBJ2-1; abundance: -; d_gene: -; CDR3aa: CASSPSPGYNEQFF; CDR3nt: TGCGCCAGCAGCCCCTCCCCGGGCTACAATGAGCAGTTCTTC
v_gene: TRBV2; j_gene: TRBJ1-2; abundance: -; d_gene: -; CDR3aa: CASTLQASYGYTF; CDR3nt: TGTGCCAGCACCCTCCAGGCGAGCTATGGCTACACCTTC
v_gene: TRBV5-6; j_gene: TRBJ2-7; abundance: -; d_gene: -; CDR3aa: CASSARGEQYF; CDR3nt: TGTGCCAGCAGCGCCAGAGGCGAGCAGTACTTC